This TCR beta chain was recorded in a study of shared clonotypes between healthy human individuals. Study-wide results and limits: Among a handful of donors, approximately 5.4% of naive CD4 clonotypes were found in common.

Trimming stripped 3 bases from V and 6 bases from J, with 6 bases between. The CDR3 has 12 residues. Looked up from germline, CDR1 is WSHSY and CDR2 is SAAADI. A remark on this clone: What it binds is unknown.

TCRdb's table, derived via immunoSEQ multiplex PCR, lists solely in-frame clones and lacks some. The table records 1,500,000 or so clones, roughly 96% of them present only once. The chain links TRBV10-2 to TRBJ2-1; no definite D call. The sequenced sample was naive CD4+ T cells sorted from blood. Described subset: CD45RA+ positively selected. This receptor was obtained from a man younger than 45 in good health. CDR3 bases: TGCGCCAGCAGTGATCACTCCAATGAGCAGTTCTTC. Translating gives CASSDHSNEQFF.